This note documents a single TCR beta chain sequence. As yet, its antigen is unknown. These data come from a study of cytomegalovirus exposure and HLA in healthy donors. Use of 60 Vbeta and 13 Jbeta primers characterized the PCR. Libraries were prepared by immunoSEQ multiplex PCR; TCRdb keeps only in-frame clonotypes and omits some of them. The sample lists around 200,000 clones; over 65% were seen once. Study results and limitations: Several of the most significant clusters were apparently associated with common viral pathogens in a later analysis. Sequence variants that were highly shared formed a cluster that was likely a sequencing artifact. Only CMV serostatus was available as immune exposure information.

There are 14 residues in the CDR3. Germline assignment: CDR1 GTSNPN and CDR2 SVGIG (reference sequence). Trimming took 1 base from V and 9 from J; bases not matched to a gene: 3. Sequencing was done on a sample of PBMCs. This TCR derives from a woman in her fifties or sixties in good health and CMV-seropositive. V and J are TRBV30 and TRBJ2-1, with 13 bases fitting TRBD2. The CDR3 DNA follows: TGTGCCTGGAGTGCGACTAGCGGGAGGATTGAGCAGTTCTTC. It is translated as CAWSATSGRIEQFF. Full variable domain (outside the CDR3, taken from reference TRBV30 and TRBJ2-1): SQTIHQWPATLVQPVGSPLSLECTVEGTSNPNLYWYRQAAGRGLQLLFYSVGIGQISSEVPQNLSASRPQDRQFILSSKKLLLSDSGFYLCAWSATSGRIEQFFGPGTRLTVL.